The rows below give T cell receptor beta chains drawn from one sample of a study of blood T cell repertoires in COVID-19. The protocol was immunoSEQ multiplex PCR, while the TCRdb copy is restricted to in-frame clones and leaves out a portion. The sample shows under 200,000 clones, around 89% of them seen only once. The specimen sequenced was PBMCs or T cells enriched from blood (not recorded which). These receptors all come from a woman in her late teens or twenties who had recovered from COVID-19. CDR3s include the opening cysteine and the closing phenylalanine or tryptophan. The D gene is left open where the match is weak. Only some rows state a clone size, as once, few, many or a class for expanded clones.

cdr3_nt: TGTGCCAGCAGCTTATTTCCAGGCTTCACAGATACGCAGTATTTT; cdr3_aa: CASSLFPGFTDTQYF; clone_size: NA; v_call: TRBV7-3; j_call: TRBJ2-3; d_call: NA
cdr3_nt: TGTGCCATCAGTGAGACGACTAGCGGGAGGGTAAATGAGCAGTTCTTC; cdr3_aa: CAISETTSGRVNEQFF; clone_size: NA; v_call: TRBV10-3; j_call: TRBJ2-1; d_call: TRBD2
cdr3_nt: TGTGCCAGCAGCCAAGATCGGGGGACAGCTAGCACAGATACGCAGTATTTT; cdr3_aa: CASSQDRGTASTDTQYF; clone_size: NA; v_call: TRBV14; j_call: TRBJ2-3; d_call: NA
cdr3_nt: TGTGCCAGTAGTACAAAAGGGACTAGTGCAGATACGCAGTATTTT; cdr3_aa: CASSTKGTSADTQYF; clone_size: NA; v_call: TRBV19; j_call: TRBJ2-3; d_call: TRBD2
cdr3_nt: TGTGCCAGCAGCCCGAGAAGGGGATCAGGCTATGGCTACACCTTC; cdr3_aa: CASSPRRGSGYGYTF; clone_size: NA; v_call: TRBV3-1/TRBV3-2; j_call: TRBJ1-2; d_call: NA
cdr3_nt: TGTGCCAGCAGTAGGACAGGGGCTGGCTACACCTTC; cdr3_aa: CASSRTGAGYTF; clone_size: NA; v_call: TRBV6-5; j_call: TRBJ1-2; d_call: TRBD1
cdr3_nt: TGTGCCAGCAGCCTCCTCGGCCAACTCACAGGGTTGGGGGAGACCCAGTACTTC; cdr3_aa: CASSLLGQLTGLGETQYF; clone_size: NA; v_call: TRBV7-3; j_call: TRBJ2-5; d_call: NA
cdr3_nt: TGTGCCAGCAGCAAGGGACTAGCTTCAGATACGCAGTATTTT; cdr3_aa: CASSKGLASDTQYF; clone_size: NA; v_call: TRBV6-2/TRBV6-3; j_call: TRBJ2-3; d_call: TRBD2
cdr3_nt: TGTGCCAGCTCACTCGGCGGGACCAAAGCCTACGAGCAGTACTTC; cdr3_aa: CASSLGGTKAYEQYF; clone_size: NA; v_call: TRBV18; j_call: TRBJ2-7; d_call: NA
cdr3_nt: TGTGCCAACCCTCTAACCTGGGCAGACTATGGCTACACCTTC; cdr3_aa: CANPLTWADYGYTF; clone_size: NA; v_call: TRBV27; j_call: TRBJ1-2; d_call: NA
cdr3_nt: TGCGCCAGCAGCCATCGTTCAGGGGTTGGCTACACCTTC; cdr3_aa: CASSHRSGVGYTF; clone_size: once; v_call: TRBV4-3; j_call: TRBJ1-2; d_call: NA
cdr3_nt: TGTGCCAGCAGCATCCGGGAAAGGATTCAAGAGACCCAGTACTTC; cdr3_aa: CASSIRERIQETQYF; clone_size: NA; v_call: TRBV21-1; j_call: TRBJ2-5; d_call: NA
cdr3_nt: TGTGCCAGCAGTGGAAACCAGGGTTTGGGGTACGAGCAGTACTTC; cdr3_aa: CASSGNQGLGYEQYF; clone_size: NA; v_call: TRBV25-1; j_call: TRBJ2-7; d_call: NA
cdr3_nt: TGTGCCAGCAGTCTAAGGACAGGGTTGGATGGCTACACCTTC; cdr3_aa: CASSLRTGLDGYTF; clone_size: NA; v_call: TRBV27; j_call: TRBJ1-2; d_call: TRBD1
cdr3_nt: TGCGCCAGCAGCTTGGGGGGGCAGACCTACGAGCAGTACTTC; cdr3_aa: CASSLGGQTYEQYF; clone_size: NA; v_call: TRBV5-1; j_call: TRBJ2-7; d_call: NA
cdr3_nt: TGTGCCACCAGCAGAGATCGGCAGGGTTATAGCAATCAGCCCCAGCATTTT; cdr3_aa: CATSRDRQGYSNQPQHF; clone_size: NA; v_call: TRBV15; j_call: TRBJ1-5; d_call: NA
cdr3_nt: TGTGCCACCAGGGACACGAGTGACAGGACCGGGGAGCTGTTTTTT; cdr3_aa: CATRDTSDRTGELFF; clone_size: NA; v_call: TRBV24-1; j_call: TRBJ2-2; d_call: NA
cdr3_nt: TGTGCCAGCAGCTTAAGGAGGGTAGATCAGCCCCAGCATTTT; cdr3_aa: CASSLRRVDQPQHF; clone_size: NA; v_call: TRBV7-2; j_call: TRBJ1-5; d_call: NA
cdr3_nt: TGTGCCAGTGAAAGAGGGGGCGCCGGGACAGATACGCAGTATTTT; cdr3_aa: CASERGGAGTDTQYF; clone_size: NA; v_call: TRBV19; j_call: TRBJ2-3; d_call: TRBD1
cdr3_nt: TGCGCCAGCAGCACGGGGACAGGGGCCCGAGGGGAAAAACTGTTTTTT; cdr3_aa: CASSTGTGARGEKLFF; clone_size: NA; v_call: TRBV5-1; j_call: TRBJ1-4; d_call: TRBD1
cdr3_nt: TGTGCCAGCAGTTTAGGGACTAGCGGGAGATTTAGCGAGCAGTACTTC; cdr3_aa: CASSLGTSGRFSEQYF; clone_size: NA; v_call: TRBV27; j_call: TRBJ2-7; d_call: TRBD2
cdr3_nt: TGTGCCAGCATTCCCGACCGGACAGGGGGCTATGGCTACACCTTC; cdr3_aa: CASIPDRTGGYGYTF; clone_size: NA; v_call: TRBV2; j_call: TRBJ1-2; d_call: TRBD1
cdr3_nt: TGTGTGAGAGATAATTCACCCCTCCACTTT; cdr3_aa: CVRDNSPLHF; clone_size: NA; v_call: TRBV19; j_call: TRBJ1-6; d_call: NA
cdr3_nt: TGTGCCAGCAGTGACAGGGGGGAGACCCAGTACTTC; cdr3_aa: CASSDRGETQYF; clone_size: NA; v_call: TRBV2; j_call: TRBJ2-5; d_call: TRBD1
cdr3_nt: TGCAGCGTTGAAGTCCTCGGGGCGGGTACAGGGGCAAGGTACGAGCAGTACTTC; cdr3_aa: CSVEVLGAGTGARYEQYF; clone_size: once; v_call: TRBV29-1; j_call: TRBJ2-7; d_call: TRBD1
cdr3_nt: TGTGCCAGCAGCTTGAGCGGGGCCTCCTACGAGCAGTACTTC; cdr3_aa: CASSLSGASYEQYF; clone_size: NA; v_call: TRBV7-6; j_call: TRBJ2-7; d_call: TRBD2